Shown below are 20 T cell receptor beta chains from a single sample sequenced in a study of blood T cell repertoires in COVID-19. The method was immunoSEQ multiplex PCR; TCRdb's version includes in-frame clones alone and lacks a portion of them. The sample carries 65,000 to 75,000 clones, roughly 70% recorded once. The material sequenced was peripheral blood. All receptors derive from a man aged 65-85 years with acute or convalescent COVID-19.

V and J are TRBV28 and TRBJ2-3; TRBD2 agrees at 12 bases. The V gene's germline CDR1 is MDHEN and CDR2 SYDVKM. J was trimmed by 1 base and V by 7 bases; bases with no gene match: 12. The CDR3 loop spans 18 amino acids. Written as DNA, the CDR3 is TGTGCCAGCATCCCGACTAGCGGGAGAGGGGGTGGCACAGATACGCAGTATTTT. Translation gives CASIPTSGRGGGTDTQYF. Full variable domain (missing parts from reference TRBV28 and TRBJ2-3): DVKVTQSSRYLVKRTGEKVFLECVQDMDHENMFWYRQDPGLGLRLIYFSYDVKMKEKGDIPEGYSVSREKKERFSLILESASTNQTSMYLCASIPTSGRGGGTDTQYFGPGTRLTVL.

This clone has only a few counts. At one of its ends the junction is not consistent with the germline gene, which may arise from a read error. This sequence joins TRBV7-7 and TRBJ2-2; D is perhaps TRBD1 (6 bases). CDR1 and CDR2 (germline): SSHAT, FNYEAQ (reference sequence). This CDR3 is 14 amino acids long. The CDR3 spells CASSQHEGAGELFF. CDR3 DNA sequence: TGTGCTAGCAGCCAACATGAGGGGGCCGGGGAGCTGTTTTTT.

This clone occurred a few times. The chain is built from TRBV11-3 and TRBJ2-1, with D possibly being TRBD2 (6 bases). This CDR3 region has 15 residues. The V end was cut by 3 bases, the J end by 1 base, with 10 bases between. CDR1 SGHNT and CDR2 YENEEA come from the germline V gene. This CDR3 is CASSFGGPSYNEQFF. CDR3 nucleotide sequence: TGTGCCAGCAGCTTTGGAGGGCCGTCCTACAATGAGCAGTTCTTC.

The rearrangement uses TRBV3-1 (or the pseudogene TRBV3-2) and TRBJ2-6; 7 positions match TRBD1. This CDR3 region has 15 residues. Germline V CDR1 and CDR2: LGHDT, YNNKEL (reference sequence). V was pared by 2 bases and J by 10 bases, with 8 bases of the junction left unmatched. The CDR3 sequence is CASSQWDSGANVLTF. The CDR3 nucleotides are TGTGCCAGCAGCCAATGGGACAGCGGTGCTAACGTCCTGACTTTC.

This rearrangement joins TRBV10-2 to TRBJ1-1, with D maybe TRBD1 (6 bases). V was cut by 3 bases and J by 7 bases, with 18 bases left in between. The CDR3 sequence is 15 residues long. Germline values: CDR1 WSHSY, CDR2 SAAADI. CDR3 in amino acids: CASSDQGTPSVEAFF. Written as DNA, the CDR3 is TGCGCCAGCAGTGATCAAGGGACACCGAGCGTTGAAGCTTTCTTT.

J is TRBJ2-5 and V is TRBV6-1; 8 nucleotides agree with TRBD2. The CDR3 extends over 15 amino acids. CDR1 and CDR2 (germline): MNHNS, SASEGT. V trimming: 6 bases; J trimming: 0 bases; junction bases outside the gene matches: 6. The DNA of the CDR3 is TGTGCCAGCAGGATGACTAGCGCTAACCAAGAGACCCAGTACTTC. Encoded protein: CASRMTSANQETQYF.

In nucleotides, the CDR3 is TGTGCCAGTAGGCGGACAGGGGGTAATGAAAAACTGTTTTTT. Translated: CASRRTGGNEKLFF. J is TRBJ1-4 and V is TRBV19; TRBD1 matches 10 bases. The V gene end was trimmed by 6 bases and the J gene end by 4 bases; junction bases not matched to a gene: 2. This CDR3 region has 14 residues. From germline, CDR1 is LNHDA and CDR2 SQIVND (reference sequence).

The chain is built from TRBV11-1 and TRBJ2-3; unclear D gene. This CDR3 spans 12 amino acids. Trimming removed 4 bases at V and 4 bases at J, with 6 bases between. The germline gives CDR1 SGHAT, CDR2 FQDESV (reference sequence). DNA for the CDR3: TGTGCCAGCAGCTCAGGATCAGATACGCAGTATTTT. Its protein product is CASSSGSDTQYF.

This clone was counted between two and nine times. The rearrangement uses TRBV5-5 and TRBJ2-5; D unclear. Germline loops: CDR1 SGHKS, CDR2 YYEKEE (reference sequence). The CDR3 length is 16 residues. Trimming took 0 bases from V and 2 from J, leaving 14 bases between them. The CDR3 DNA follows: TGTGCCAGCAGCTTGGATTTGGCGGAACTTCAAGAGACCCAGTACTTC. This translates into CASSLDLAELQETQYF.

Only a few counts were recorded for this clone. The chain has TRBV15 and TRBJ1-1; TRBD1 matches 9 bases. The CDR3 has 16 amino acids. The trim removed 1 base at V and 5 bases at J, leaving 8 bases unmatched. Germline CDR1 is LNHNV and CDR2 is YYDKDF (reference sequence). Here the CDR3 reads CATSRGPTGGGTEAFF. CDR3 sequence (DNA): TGTGCCACCAGCAGAGGACCGACAGGGGGAGGAACTGAAGCTTTCTTT.

The CDR3 loop reads CASSEGYEQFF. The CDR3 DNA reads TGCGCCAGCAGTGAGGGCTATGAGCAGTTCTTC. The V gene is TRBV4-1, the J gene TRBJ2-1; tentative D call: TRBD2 (5 bases). V dropped 6 bases and J dropped 8 bases, with 8 bases sitting between them. The CDR3 contains 11 residues. Germline V gives CDR1 MGHRA, CDR2 YSYEKL.

The rearrangement joins TRBV7-2 to TRBJ1-2; TRBD1 matches 7 bases. The ends lost 5 bases at V and 12 bases at J; junction bases unmatched: 12. The CDR3 runs to 13 residues. Germline V gene sequence: CDR1 SGHTA, CDR2 FQGNSA. For the CDR3, the DNA is TGTGCCAGCAGCGCCGGGACAGCGAGCCCGGACACCTTC. Amino acid sequence: CASSAGTASPDTF.

V usage is TRBV6-1 and J usage is TRBJ2-7; 11 bases fit TRBD1. The CDR3 runs 17 residues. Looked up from germline, CDR1 is MNHNS and CDR2 is SASEGT. V gave up 4 bases and J gave up 4 bases; unmatched junction bases: 12. DNA of the CDR3: TGTGCCAGCAGTGCCCAGTCGGGACAGGGGGGGTCTTACGAGCAGTACTTC. Translated, it gives CASSAQSGQGGSYEQYF.

This chain connects TRBV29-1 to TRBJ2-7; possible D gene TRBD1, 5 bases. The CDR3 covers 13 residues. Between the trimmed V and J ends, which lost 4 bases and 2 bases, there was a span of 12 bases. Germline lookup yields CDR1 SQVTM and CDR2 ANQGSEA. CDR3 sequence: CSVVTESPYEQYF. Here the CDR3 DNA reads TGCAGCGTTGTGACAGAGTCCCCCTACGAGCAGTACTTC.

The rearrangement links TRBV5-4 to TRBJ1-4; TRBD1 matches 8 bases. Looked up from germline, CDR1 is SGHNT and CDR2 is YYREEE (reference sequence). The CDR3 is made up of 16 amino acids. The ends lost 4 bases at V and 3 bases at J; junction bases unmatched: 8. The CDR3 region has the DNA TGTGCCAGCAGCCCAGTGCAGGGGGCAGCTAATGAAAAACTGTTTTTT. This translates into CASSPVQGAANEKLFF.

This clone came up once. This chain connects TRBV6-5 to TRBJ2-1; 7 bases match TRBD1. Germline lookup yields CDR1 MNHEY and CDR2 SVGAGI. V lost 6 bases to trimming and J lost 3 bases; unmatched junction nucleotides: 5. The CDR3 extends over 14 amino acids. The CDR3 DNA reads as TGTGCCAGCAGCCGGGACAGCGGCTACAATGAGCAGTTCTTC. This sequence encodes CASSRDSGYNEQFF.

The rearrangement joins TRBV3-1 (or the pseudogene TRBV3-2) to TRBJ2-1; D not resolved. Looked up from germline, CDR1 is LGHDT and CDR2 is YNNKEL (reference sequence). This CDR3 contains 11 residues. V dropped 1 base and J dropped 14 bases, with 9 bases sitting between them. The CDR3 DNA reads TGTGCCAGCAGCCAAGGGCCGACTGAGTTCTTC. Its protein is CASSQGPTEFF.

The chain has TRBV7-9 and TRBJ1-1; D gene ambiguous. Trimming cost V 4 bases and J 8 bases, with 14 bases left between them. From germline, CDR1 is SEHNR and CDR2 FQNEAQ (reference sequence). CDR3 size: 13 residues. CDR3 sequence: CASSSTALAEAFF. As DNA, the CDR3 is TGTGCCAGCAGCTCTACAGCTCTGGCCGAAGCTTTCTTT.

The chain employs TRBV10-3 and TRBJ1-5, with 7 bases that match TRBD1. This CDR3 contains 13 residues. V was pared by 8 bases and J by 4 bases, with 5 bases of the junction left unmatched. The germline V gene has CDR1 ENHRY and CDR2 SYGVKD. The CDR3 nucleotides are TGTGCCATCGGACAGGAAGGGAATCAGCCCCAGCATTTT. Translated, it gives CAIGQEGNQPQHF.

The CDR3 loop reads CASSETGINTEAFF. The CDR3 DNA reads as TGTGCCAGTAGTGAGACAGGGATAAACACTGAAGCTTTCTTT. This sequence joins TRBV19 and TRBJ1-1, with TRBD1 matching 7 bases. CDR1 is LNHDA, CDR2 SQIVND, per germline (reference sequence). The CDR3 consists of 14 residues. Germline trimming cut 5 bases from V and 2 bases from J; bases unmatched to any gene: 5.